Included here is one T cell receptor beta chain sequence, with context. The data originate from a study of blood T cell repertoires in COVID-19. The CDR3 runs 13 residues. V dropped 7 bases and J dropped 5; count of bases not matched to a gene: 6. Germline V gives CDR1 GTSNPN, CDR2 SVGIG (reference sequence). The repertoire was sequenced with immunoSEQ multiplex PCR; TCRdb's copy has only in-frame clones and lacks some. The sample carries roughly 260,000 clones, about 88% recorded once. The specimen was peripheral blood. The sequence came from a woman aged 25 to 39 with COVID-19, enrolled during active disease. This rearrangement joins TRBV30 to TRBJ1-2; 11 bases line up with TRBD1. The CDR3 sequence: CALDRGRWYGYTF. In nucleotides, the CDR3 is TGTGCCTTGGACAGGGGGCGTTGGTATGGCTACACCTTC.